This T cell receptor (beta chain) originates from a study of control samples from healthy donors and cancer patients. Some clones are missing from TCRdb's copy, which holds only in-frame ones; the method was immunoSEQ multiplex PCR. Of 150,000 to 200,000 clones listed, approximately 86% were seen once; the top ten hold 1.5% to 2%. Sequenced input: blood. The receptor's source is a man between 18 and 35 years old in good health.

In nucleotides, the CDR3 is TGTGCCAGCAGCTTAGACAGGGAGGACGAGCAGTACTTC. Its translation: CASSLDREDEQYF. The rearrangement joins TRBV7-3 to TRBJ2-7; the D gene is possibly TRBD1 (7 bases). The germline V and J ends were trimmed by 2 bases and 5 bases, with 10 bases remaining between them. The CDR3 extends over 13 amino acids. Germline CDR1 reads SGHTA; CDR2 reads FQGTGA.